This T cell receptor (beta chain) was sequenced during a study of chemoradiotherapy in HPV16-positive cancers. Produced via immunoSEQ multiplex PCR; TCRdb's table is partial and in-frame only. The table has around 53,000 clones, about 92% seen once. This CDR3 comprises 13 residues. CDR1 is KGHSH and CDR2 is LQKENI in the germline V gene. Trimming at V came to 4 bases and at J to 3 bases, leaving 2 bases not matched to a gene. In the case of this clone: Its antigen is still unknown.

Samples were taken several times over chemoradiotherapy. Findings and limits, study-wide: Functional assays defining HPV-specific T cells used only a couple of HPV16-positive patients. During treatment, candidate HPV-specific clones and E7-related motifs expanded in tumor. For HPV16-positive patients, expanding HPV-responsive T cells associated with longer recurrence-free survival.

This TCR was recovered from a human donor with HPV-associated anogenital cancer. Sequenced here: blood, sampled from a patient who underwent chemoradiotherapy. This chain joins TRBV18 and TRBJ2-7; 8 bases map to TRBD1. CDR3 amino acids: CASSQDRDYEQYF. For the CDR3, the DNA is TGTGCCAGCTCACAGGACAGGGACTACGAGCAGTACTTC.